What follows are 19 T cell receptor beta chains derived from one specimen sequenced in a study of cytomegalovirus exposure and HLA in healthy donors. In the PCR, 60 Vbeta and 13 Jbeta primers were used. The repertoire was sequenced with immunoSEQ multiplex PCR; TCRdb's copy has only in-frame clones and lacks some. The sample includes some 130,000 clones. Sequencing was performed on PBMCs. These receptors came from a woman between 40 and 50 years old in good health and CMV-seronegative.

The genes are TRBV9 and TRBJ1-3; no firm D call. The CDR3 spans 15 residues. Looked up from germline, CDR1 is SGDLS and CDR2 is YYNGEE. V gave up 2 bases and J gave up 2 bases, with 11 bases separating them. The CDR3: CASSVQWHTGNTIYF. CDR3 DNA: TGTGCCAGCAGCGTTCAATGGCACACTGGAAACACCATATATTTT.

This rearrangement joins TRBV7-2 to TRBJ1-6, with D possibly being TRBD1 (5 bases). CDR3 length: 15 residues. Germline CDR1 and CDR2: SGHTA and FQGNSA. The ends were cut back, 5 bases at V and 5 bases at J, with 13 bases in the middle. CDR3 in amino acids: CASSLRSTDNSPLHF. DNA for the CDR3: TGTGCCAGCAGCCTACGCTCGACAGATAATTCACCCCTCCACTTT.

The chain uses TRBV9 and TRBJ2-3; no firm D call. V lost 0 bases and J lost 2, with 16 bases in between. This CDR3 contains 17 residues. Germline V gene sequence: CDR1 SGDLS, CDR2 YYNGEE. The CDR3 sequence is CASSVGGFGSITDTQYF. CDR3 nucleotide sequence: TGTGCCAGCAGCGTAGGCGGCTTCGGTTCAATCACAGATACGCAGTATTTT.

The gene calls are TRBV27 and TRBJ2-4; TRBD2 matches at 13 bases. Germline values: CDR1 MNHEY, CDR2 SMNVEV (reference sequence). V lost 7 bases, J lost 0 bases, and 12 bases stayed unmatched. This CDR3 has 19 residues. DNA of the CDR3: TGTGCCAGCAAGATACCGGGACTAGCGGGATCACTAGCCAAAAACATTCAGTACTTC. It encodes CASKIPGLAGSLAKNIQYF.

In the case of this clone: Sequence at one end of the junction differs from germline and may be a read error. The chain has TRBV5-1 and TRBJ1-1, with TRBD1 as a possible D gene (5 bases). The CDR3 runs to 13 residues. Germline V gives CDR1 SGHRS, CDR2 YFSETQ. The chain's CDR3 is CASSPGHQTEAFF. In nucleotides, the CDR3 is TGCGCCAGCAGCCCCGGACACCAAACTGAGGCTTTCTTT.

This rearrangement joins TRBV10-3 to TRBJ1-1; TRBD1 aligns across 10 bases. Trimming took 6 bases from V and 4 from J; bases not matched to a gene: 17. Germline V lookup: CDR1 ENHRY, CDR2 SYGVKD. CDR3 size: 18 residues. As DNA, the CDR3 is TGTGCCATCAGCCGACAGGGGGCGTCGCCCTTATCGGGCACTGAAGCTTTCTTT. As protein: CAISRQGASPLSGTEAFF.

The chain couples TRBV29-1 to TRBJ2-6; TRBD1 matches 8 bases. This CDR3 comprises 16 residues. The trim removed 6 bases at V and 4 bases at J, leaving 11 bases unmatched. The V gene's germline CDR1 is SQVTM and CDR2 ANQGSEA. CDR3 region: CSVRTGRTAGANVLTF. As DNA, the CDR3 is TGCAGCGTGAGGACAGGGCGCACCGCCGGGGCCAACGTCCTGACTTTC.

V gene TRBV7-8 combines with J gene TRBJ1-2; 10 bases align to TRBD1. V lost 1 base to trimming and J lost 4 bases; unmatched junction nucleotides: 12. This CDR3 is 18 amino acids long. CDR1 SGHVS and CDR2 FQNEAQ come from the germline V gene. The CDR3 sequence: CASSLDAGQGVVGYGYTF. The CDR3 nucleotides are TGTGCCAGCAGCTTAGACGCTGGACAGGGGGTCGTGGGCTATGGCTACACCTTC.

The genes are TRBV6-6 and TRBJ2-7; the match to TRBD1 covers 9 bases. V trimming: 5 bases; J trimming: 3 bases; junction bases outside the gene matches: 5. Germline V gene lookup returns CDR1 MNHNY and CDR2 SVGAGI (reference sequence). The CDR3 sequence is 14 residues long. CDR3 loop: CASSPRDRDYEQYV. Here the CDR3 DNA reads TGTGCCAGCAGTCCCCGGGACAGGGACTACGAGCAGTACGTC.

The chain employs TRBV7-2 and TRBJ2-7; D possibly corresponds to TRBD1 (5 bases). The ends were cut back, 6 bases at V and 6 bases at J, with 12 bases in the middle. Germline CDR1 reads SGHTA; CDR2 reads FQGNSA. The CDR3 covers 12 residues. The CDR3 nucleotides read TGTGCCAGCAGGAAGGGGCCTGGCGAGCAGTACTTC. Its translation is CASRKGPGEQYF.

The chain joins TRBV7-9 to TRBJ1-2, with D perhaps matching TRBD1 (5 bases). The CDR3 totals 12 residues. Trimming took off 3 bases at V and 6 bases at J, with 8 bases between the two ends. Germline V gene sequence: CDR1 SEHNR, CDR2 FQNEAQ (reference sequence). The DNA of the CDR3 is TGTGCCAGCAGCTTCCTCAGGGATGGCTACACCTTC. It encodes CASSFLRDGYTF. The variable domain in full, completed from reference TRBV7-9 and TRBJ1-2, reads DTGVSQNPRHKITKRGQNVTFRCDPISEHNRLYWYRQTLGQGPEFLTYFQNEAQLEKSRLLSDRFSAERPKGSFSTLEIQRTEQGDSAMYLCASSFLRDGYTFGSGTRLTVV.

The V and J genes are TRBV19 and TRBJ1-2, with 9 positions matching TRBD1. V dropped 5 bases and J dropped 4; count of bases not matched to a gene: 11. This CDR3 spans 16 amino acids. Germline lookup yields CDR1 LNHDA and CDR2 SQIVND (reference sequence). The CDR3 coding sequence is TGTGCCAGTAGTGAACAGGGGGCTCAGGCGGGCTATGGCTACACCTTC. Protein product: CASSEQGAQAGYGYTF.

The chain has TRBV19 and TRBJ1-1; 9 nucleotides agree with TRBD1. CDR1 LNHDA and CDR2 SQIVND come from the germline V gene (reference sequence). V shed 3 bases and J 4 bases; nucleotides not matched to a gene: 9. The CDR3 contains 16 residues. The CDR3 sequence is CASSIPGQGSGTEAFF. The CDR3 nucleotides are TGTGCCAGTAGTATTCCGGGACAGGGCTCGGGCACTGAAGCTTTCTTT.

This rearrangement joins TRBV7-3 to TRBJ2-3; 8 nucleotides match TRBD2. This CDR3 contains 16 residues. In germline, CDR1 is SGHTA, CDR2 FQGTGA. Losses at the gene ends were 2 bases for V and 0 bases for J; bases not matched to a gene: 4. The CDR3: CASSLGERGSTDTQYF. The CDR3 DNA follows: TGTGCCAGCAGCTTAGGCGAGCGGGGGAGCACAGATACGCAGTATTTT.

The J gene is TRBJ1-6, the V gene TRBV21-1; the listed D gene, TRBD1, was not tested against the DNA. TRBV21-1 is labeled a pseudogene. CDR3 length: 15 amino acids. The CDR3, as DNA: TGTGCCAGCAGCAAGAGGACAGGTAGAGACTCACCCCTCCACTTT. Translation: CASSKRTGRDSPLHF.

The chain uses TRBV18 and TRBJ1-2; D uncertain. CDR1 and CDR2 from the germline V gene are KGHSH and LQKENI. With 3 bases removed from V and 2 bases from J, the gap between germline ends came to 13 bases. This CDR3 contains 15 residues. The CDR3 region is CASSPMTRENYGYTF. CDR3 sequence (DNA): TGTGCCAGCTCACCCATGACACGGGAGAACTATGGCTACACCTTC.

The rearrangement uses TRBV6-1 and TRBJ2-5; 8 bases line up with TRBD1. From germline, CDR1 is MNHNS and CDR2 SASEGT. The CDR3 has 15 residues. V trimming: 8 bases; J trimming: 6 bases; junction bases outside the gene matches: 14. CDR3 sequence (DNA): TGTGCCAGCCCCATGGACAGGGCTGACGAAAAGACCCAGTACTTC. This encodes CASPMDRADEKTQYF.

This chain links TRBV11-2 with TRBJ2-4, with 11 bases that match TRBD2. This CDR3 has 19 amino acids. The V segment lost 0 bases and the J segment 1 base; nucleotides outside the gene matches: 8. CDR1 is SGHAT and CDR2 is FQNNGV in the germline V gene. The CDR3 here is CASSLELAGASGAKNIQYF. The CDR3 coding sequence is TGTGCCAGCAGCTTAGAACTAGCGGGGGCCTCGGGGGCCAAAAACATTCAGTACTTC.

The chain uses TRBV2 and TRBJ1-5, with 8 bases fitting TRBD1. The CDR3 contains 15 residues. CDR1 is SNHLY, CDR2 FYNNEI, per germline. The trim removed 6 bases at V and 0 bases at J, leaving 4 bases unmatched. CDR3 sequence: CASRGQAASNQPQHF. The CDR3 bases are TGTGCCAGCAGGGGACAGGCGGCTAGCAATCAGCCCCAGCATTTT.